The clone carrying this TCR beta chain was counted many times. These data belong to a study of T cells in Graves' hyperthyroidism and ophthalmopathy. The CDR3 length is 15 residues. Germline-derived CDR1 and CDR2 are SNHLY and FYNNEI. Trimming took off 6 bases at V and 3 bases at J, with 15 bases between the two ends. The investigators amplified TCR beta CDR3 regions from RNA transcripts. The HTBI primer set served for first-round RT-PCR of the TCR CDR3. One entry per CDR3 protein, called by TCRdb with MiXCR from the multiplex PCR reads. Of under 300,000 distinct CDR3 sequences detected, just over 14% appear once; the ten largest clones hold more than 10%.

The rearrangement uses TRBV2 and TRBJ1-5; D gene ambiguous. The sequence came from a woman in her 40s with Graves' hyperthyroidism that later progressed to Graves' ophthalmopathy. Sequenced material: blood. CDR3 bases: TGTGCCAGCAGCGCCACGGGTAGCCCCAATCAGCCCCAGCATTTT. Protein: CASSATGSPNQPQHF.